The 24 T cell receptor beta chains in this list originate from one sample, sequenced in a study of T cells in Graves' hyperthyroidism and ophthalmopathy. It was RNA transcripts that yielded the amplified TCR beta CDR3 regions. The HTBI primer set was used in a first-round RT-PCR of the TCR CDR3. Each CDR3 protein is one row after TCRdb ran MiXCR on the multiplex PCR reads. In the table there are hundreds of thousands of distinct CDR3 sequences, more than 12% of which are singletons. The source material was blood. Receptors originate from a woman in her fifties or sixties with Graves' ophthalmopathy.

A note on this clonotype: This likely reflects a read error, since a far larger clone is one base away. The chain employs TRBV7-2 and TRBJ2-7; 7 bases are a match to TRBD2. The CDR3 length is 13 residues. CDR1 is SGHTA and CDR2 is FQGNSA in the germline V gene. Trimming at V came to 8 bases and at J to 2 bases, leaving 6 bases not matched to a gene. In DNA, the CDR3 is TGTGCCAGCGGCTCCGGGACTACCTACGAGCAGTACTTC. It encodes CASGSGTTYEQYF.

This clonotype was detected ten times or more. CDR3 protein: CASSLEGGRFYEQYF. The CDR3 nucleotides read TGTGCCAGCAGCTTAGAGGGGGGCAGGTTTTACGAGCAGTACTTC. The chain couples TRBV7-2 to TRBJ2-7, with D perhaps being TRBD1 or TRBD2 (6 bases each). CDR3 length: 15 amino acids. CDR1 is SGHTA, CDR2 FQGNSA, per germline. V was pared by 1 base and J by 4 bases, with 14 bases between.

The chain links TRBV4-3 to TRBJ1-5; the D gene is possibly TRBD1 (6 bases). The CDR3 runs to 16 residues. Germline CDR1 is LGHNA and CDR2 is YSLEER. Trimming pared 0 bases from V and 1 base from J, leaving 10 bases between. The CDR3 is CASSQEQGASNQPQHF. The CDR3 nucleotides read TGCGCCAGCAGCCAAGAACAGGGTGCGAGCAATCAGCCCCAGCATTTT.

The sample holds many counts of this clonotype. The CDR3 DNA is TGTGCCAGCAGTTCTCAGACCCAGTACTTC. It specifies CASSSQTQYF. The chain links TRBV28 to TRBJ2-5, with D unclear. Germline assignment: CDR1 MDHEN and CDR2 SYDVKM. V shed 4 bases and J shed 6 bases, with 3 bases lying between them. This CDR3 has 10 amino acids.

This clonotype was observed many times. The CDR3: CASSPSQGAAEAFF. The CDR3 nucleotides are TGTGCCAGCTCACCATCACAGGGGGCCGCTGAAGCTTTCTTT. The V gene is TRBV18, the J gene TRBJ1-1; TRBD1 aligns across 9 bases. The CDR3 consists of 14 residues. The V gene end was trimmed by 2 bases and the J gene end by 6 bases; junction bases not matched to a gene: 4. Germline values: CDR1 KGHSH, CDR2 LQKENI.

The rearrangement joins TRBV27 to TRBJ1-6, with 9 bases fitting TRBD1. This CDR3 is built from 19 residues. After removal of 6 bases from V and 1 base from J, the junction contained 13 bases not matched to a gene. Germline CDR1 is MNHEY and CDR2 is SMNVEV (reference sequence). DNA for the CDR3: TGTGCCAGCAGCCGTAGACCGGGACAGGGAGTATCCTATAATTCACCCCTCCACTTT. It translates to CASSRRPGQGVSYNSPLHF.

The sample holds many counts of this clonotype. The chain's CDR3 is CASSLGSSSYEQYF. The CDR3 region has the DNA TGTGCCAGCAGCTTAGGGTCGAGCTCCTACGAGCAGTACTTC. The V call is TRBV11-2, the J call TRBJ2-7; D unresolved. Germline CDR1 is SGHAT and CDR2 is FQNNGV. The CDR3 covers 14 residues. V was clipped by 1 base and J by 0 bases, with 7 bases between them.

The V and J genes are TRBV19 and TRBJ2-2; possible D gene TRBD2, 5 bases. This CDR3 contains 17 residues. The germline CDR1 and CDR2 sequences are LNHDA and SQIVND (reference sequence). With 4 bases removed from V and 6 bases from J, the gap between germline ends came to 21 bases. The CDR3 nucleotides are TGTGCCAGTAGTACCCCTCCGAGCTGGGTGAGGGCCGGGGAGCTGTTTTTT. This sequence encodes CASSTPPSWVRAGELFF.

In the case of this clonotype: Possible read error: a much larger clone is one base away. The final CDR3 position lacks the conserved phenylalanine or tryptophan, pointing to a likely read error. V gene TRBV28 combines with J gene TRBJ1-5; D might be TRBD1 (5 bases). This CDR3 spans 15 amino acids. Germline V lookup: CDR1 MDHEN, CDR2 SYDVKM. V was pared by 6 bases and J by 2 bases, with 14 bases between. The CDR3 nucleotides read TGTGCCAGCAGGAGAGGCAGGGCCGGCAATCAGCCCCAGCATTCT. It specifies CASRRGRAGNQPQHS.

The chain is built from TRBV27 and TRBJ2-7; 11 nucleotides align to TRBD2. This CDR3 has 14 amino acids. J gave up 3 bases and V 4 bases, and 2 bases lay outside the gene matches. Germline CDR1 and CDR2: MNHEY and SMNVEV (reference sequence). The CDR3 spells CASSSSGRHYEQYF. Here the CDR3 DNA reads TGTGCCAGCAGTTCTAGCGGGAGGCACTACGAGCAGTACTTC.

This clonotype was seen repeatedly, ten times or more. V and J are TRBV7-8 and TRBJ2-1; TRBD2 aligns across 8 bases. The CDR3 covers 16 residues. CDR1 and CDR2 from the germline V gene are SGHVS and FQNEAQ. The V gene end was trimmed by 4 bases and the J gene end by 6 bases; junction bases not matched to a gene: 11. CDR3 protein: CASSSEGAGDGNEQFF. The CDR3, as DNA: TGTGCCAGCAGCTCCGAGGGAGCGGGAGACGGCAATGAGCAGTTCTTC.

This clonotype has a handful of counts. V gene TRBV3-1 combines with J gene TRBJ2-2, with D uncertain. CDR1 LGHDT and CDR2 YNNKEL come from the germline V gene (reference sequence). Trimming left V 4 bases short and J 6 bases short, with 9 bases between. There are 13 residues in the CDR3. CDR3 sequence reads: CASSRGGSGELFF. CDR3 DNA: TGTGCCAGCAGCCGCGGCGGCTCCGGGGAGCTGTTTTTT.

In its sample, this clonotype was seen many times. The J gene is TRBJ2-5, the V gene TRBV19; TRBD2 matches 9 bases. Germline CDR1 LNHDA, CDR2 SQIVND (reference sequence). V dropped 6 bases and J dropped 4; count of bases not matched to a gene: 0. This CDR3 spans 12 amino acids. CDR3 amino acids: CASRLAGETQYF. CDR3 DNA: TGTGCCAGTAGACTAGCGGGAGAGACCCAGTACTTC.

The chain recombines TRBV5-1 with TRBJ1-1, with unresolved D. CDR1 and CDR2 (germline): SGHRS, YFSETQ. CDR3 length equals 14 residues. Trimming pared 3 bases from V and 4 bases from J, leaving 13 bases between. The chain's CDR3 is CASSYQLGSTEAFF. The CDR3 nucleotides read TGCGCCAGCAGCTACCAATTGGGGAGCACTGAAGCTTTCTTT.

In this sample, this clonotype turned up many times. This sequence joins TRBV3-1 and TRBJ1-1; 7 nucleotides line up with TRBD1. CDR1 is LGHDT, CDR2 YNNKEL, per germline (reference sequence). The length of the CDR3 is 14 residues. The V gene end was trimmed by 1 base and the J gene end by 3 bases; junction bases not matched to a gene: 2. CDR3 nucleotides: TGTGCCAGCAGCCAAGTACAGGGGTACACTGAAGCTTTCTTT. Its protein product is CASSQVQGYTEAFF.

The V and J genes are TRBV28 and TRBJ2-2; TRBD1 agrees at 9 bases. Germline V gives CDR1 MDHEN, CDR2 SYDVKM. The trim removed 5 bases at V and 4 bases at J, leaving 8 bases unmatched. CDR3 length equals 16 residues. The CDR3 sequence: CASSLSQGATTGELFF. CDR3 sequence (DNA): TGTGCCAGCAGTCTGTCACAGGGGGCAACCACCGGGGAGCTGTTTTTT.

This clonotype was seen repeatedly, ten times or more. The chain has TRBV7-9 and TRBJ2-1; D is unclear. Germline loops: CDR1 SEHNR, CDR2 FQNEAQ (reference sequence). This CDR3 is built from 14 residues. The V end was cut by 3 bases, the J end by 3 bases, with 9 bases between. The CDR3 sequence is CASSFRHNYNEQFF. The CDR3 nucleotides read TGTGCCAGCAGCTTCCGCCACAACTACAATGAGCAGTTCTTC. Filled out from reference TRBV7-9 and TRBJ2-1, the complete variable domain reads DTGVSQNPRHKITKRGQNVTFRCDPISEHNRLYWYRQTLGQGPEFLTYFQNEAQLEKSRLLSDRFSAERPKGSFSTLEIQRTEQGDSAMYLCASSFRHNYNEQFFGPGTRLTVL.

This clonotype occurred many times. This chain joins TRBV20-1 and TRBJ2-3; unclear D gene. V gave up 6 bases and J gave up 1 base, with 14 bases separating them. Germline V gene sequence: CDR1 DFQATT, CDR2 SNEGSKA (reference sequence). The CDR3 totals 14 residues. The CDR3 spells CSAKRVGGTDTQYF. The CDR3 region has the DNA TGCAGTGCCAAAAGGGTCGGTGGCACAGATACGCAGTATTTT.

This clonotype was recorded at least ten times. The rearrangement links TRBV6-1 to TRBJ1-5, with 10 bases identical to TRBD1. CDR3 length: 15 amino acids. The ends lost 2 bases at V and 7 bases at J; junction bases unmatched: 5. Germline CDR1 is MNHNS and CDR2 is SASEGT. This CDR3 is CASSELGTGAQPQHF. CDR3 nucleotide sequence: TGTGCCAGCAGTGAACTAGGGACAGGGGCCCAGCCCCAGCATTTT.

The rearrangement uses TRBV5-4 and TRBJ1-1; TRBD1 matches at 7 bases. Germline CDR1 SGHNT, CDR2 YYREEE (reference sequence). Unmatched junction bases numbered 8, after V lost 4 bases and J lost 2 bases. This CDR3 region has 15 residues. The CDR3 sequence: CASSTRTGHNTEAFF. The CDR3 DNA reads TGTGCCAGCAGCACACGGACAGGCCATAACACTGAAGCTTTCTTT.

This clonotype occurred many times. The chain links TRBV6-2 or TRBV6-3 to TRBJ2-1, with D possibly TRBD2 on 5 matching bases. Germline V gene lookup returns CDR1 MNHEY and CDR2 SVGEGT. Trimming left V 10 bases short and J 10 bases short, with 20 bases between. CDR3 size: 13 residues. The CDR3 is CATGERIGNEQFF. Written as DNA, the CDR3 is TGTGCCACCGGGGAACGGATCGGTAACGAGCAGTTCTTC.

Details on this clonotype: A read error may be the cause here, since a much bigger clone is one base away. The chain carries TRBV7-3 and TRBJ2-1, with D unclear. Per the germline V gene, CDR1 is SGHTA and CDR2 is FQGTGA. The CDR3 consists of 15 residues. CDR3 loop: CAGSLRLSARNEQFF. CDR3 coding DNA: TGTGCCGGCAGCTTAAGGTTGTCTGCCCGTAATGAGCAGTTCTTC.

By frequency in the sample, this clonotype is medium-sized (0.01 to 0.1%). This chain links TRBV28 with TRBJ2-3; TRBD2 matches at 9 bases. CDR3 length equals 16 residues. Germline CDR1 is MDHEN and CDR2 is SYDVKM. V shed 6 bases, J shed 4 bases, and the junction held 11 bases outside the gene matches. Here the CDR3 reads CASSAIAGEAADTQYF. CDR3 in DNA: TGTGCCAGCAGCGCCATAGCGGGAGAGGCGGCAGATACGCAGTATTTT.

This clonotype was seen a handful of times. The rearrangement links TRBV20-1 to TRBJ2-1, with 10 nucleotides matching TRBD1. Germline V gives CDR1 DFQATT, CDR2 SNEGSKA (reference sequence). V gave up 0 bases and J gave up 1 base; unmatched junction bases: 0. The CDR3 sequence is 15 residues long. Here the CDR3 DNA reads TGCAGTGCTAGAGAGGACAGGGGGTCCTACAATGAGCAGTTCTTC. Translated: CSAREDRGSYNEQFF.